Below, one T cell receptor (beta chain) is given with its context. The data stem from a study of T cells in Graves' hyperthyroidism and ophthalmopathy. Amplification of TCR beta CDR3 regions used RNA as the template. The TCR CDR3 was amplified in a first-round RT-PCR using the HTBI primer set. TCRdb recomputed calls from the multiplex PCR reads with MiXCR, one row per CDR3 protein. Among about 290,000 distinct CDR3 sequences, 10% to 15% were seen once, and the ten largest hold more than 7.5%. Newly diagnosed patients aged 18 to 65 had hyperthyroidism of under 2 months' duration. The sample, blood from the first hyperthyroidism diagnosis, precedes any ophthalmopathy symptoms. Germline V CDR1 and CDR2: LGHDT, YNNKEL (reference sequence). The V end was cut by 0 bases, the J end by 7 bases, with 12 bases between. The CDR3 has 15 residues.

The chain carries TRBV3-1 and TRBJ1-4; D is undetermined. The sequence came from a young woman with Graves' hyperthyroidism that later progressed to Graves' ophthalmopathy. Sequenced sample: blood. The CDR3 region has the DNA TGTGCCAGCAGCCAAGATTTGGGTCGCGGTGAAAAACTGTTTTTT. Residues: CASSQDLGRGEKLFF.